This TCR beta chain is from a study of cytomegalovirus exposure and HLA in healthy donors (dated by TCRdb to the late 2010s). For the study in its entirety: In an earlier analysis of 550 to 750 of the donors, under 300 Gb of sequence data and about 110 million unique TCR beta sequences from about 190 million T cells were reported. The number of donors typed differed by locus, with 629-630 for A, B, C, DRB1 and DQB1, more than 500 for DQA1, 600 to 610 for DPA1, and approximately 470 for DPB1. A later genetic analysis used genome-wide SNP genotypes for about 55% of the 666 donors, treating that subset as a discovery cohort. Of the roughly 400 genotyped donors, approximately 80% fell in the genetic ancestry cluster associated with self-reported Caucasian donors. All discovery cohort repertoires had been generated using a single sequencing platform. Because of strong linkage in the cohort, roughly 5 DR-DQ haplotypes were treated as single units for association and clustering. Donor age, sex, ethnicity and CMV serostatus were collected together with the repertoire data. Roughly 300 gigabases of sequencing data and tens of millions of unique TCR sequences were included in an early release covering around 600 HLA-typed donors. An earlier analysis of several hundred of the donors used high-throughput TCR beta sequencing to judge whether each TCR beta V gene segment behaved as functional or pseudogenic. Across approximately 400 genotyped donors of the cohort, an average of approximately 220,000 unique TCR beta nucleotide sequences per donor were sequenced, and roughly 18% of those sequences were non-productive. The T cell repertoires of several hundred subjects were profiled by immunosequencing and related to cytomegalovirus serostatus. To study patterns of TCR occurrence, a later analysis re-analyzed previously published TCR beta repertoires from 500 to 850 donors and added high-resolution HLA genotyping. In addition to the first cohort of 666 subjects, a separate validation cohort of 130 or so different subjects was used. The study was designed to test whether signatures of past pathogen exposure could be identified by cataloging public T cell receptors. The later analysis used no new phenotypic data to find candidate immune exposures, relying instead on TCR beta sequences and their occurrence across donors. The study combined high-throughput TCR immunosequencing, statistical association of individual TCRs with disease status, and machine learning to predict cytomegalovirus infection status. Both class I and class II loci were covered by HLA typing, at four-digit resolution.

Broad study findings and their caveats: CMV serostatus was the only immune exposure information available for the cohort. According to a later analysis, most CMV-associated TCR beta chains appeared to be HLA-restricted, and the HLA associations seemed to be driven largely by CMV exposure. A group of highly shared sequence variants was considered likely to be a technical artifact of the sequencing pipeline. Most TCR sequences were observed very rarely across donors, whereas some public TCRs were present in many individuals. A further reported finding was that TCR beta sequences accurately predicted the HLA-A and HLA-B alleles for most subjects in the first cohort. Roughly uniform sequencing depth across donors was assumed in presence/absence analyses, although this assumption may not hold. Because counts were too low, more than 15 rarely observed V segments, including chromosome 9 orphons, were excluded from the earlier analysis of some 590 of the donors. When HLA alleles, especially DR and DQ, strongly co-occurred, attributing TCR associations to individual alleles was difficult. Compared with equally common non-associated chains, HLA-associated TCR beta chains in a later analysis were more clonally expanded and had lower generation probabilities. Only TCR beta chains were sequenced in this cohort, and the absence of alpha or paired-chain data limited detectable features. A later analysis associated about 17,000 TCR beta sequences with specific HLA alleles at a false discovery rate of 0.05. A later analysis found that TCR association rates varied across HLA loci, with DRB1 alleles showing the most associated TCRs and HLA-C alleles the fewest. Correlated functional status among segregating V segments might be attributable to linkage disequilibrium, but an unknown experimental factor could not be ruled out. V-gene and J-gene trimming of TCR beta chains was associated with a missense DCLRE1C variant in a later genetic analysis, and the association was replicated in an independent cohort. In an earlier analysis of 587 of the donors, most TCR beta V segments were observed in productive rearrangements about 87% or about 30% of the time, broadly matching IMGT annotations. The classifier was reported to diagnose cytomegalovirus status with high specificity and sensitivity in both the original and validation cohorts. In vitro tests confirmed that a few of the cytomegalovirus-associated TCR beta chains recognize cytomegalovirus antigens. In the study, about 150 TCR beta chains were listed as associated with cytomegalovirus. Some IMGT-functional V segments, including TRBV6-2 and TRBV6-3, could not be distinguished by the 87-base-pair reads and were therefore excluded. Compared with the approximately 720-donor mean, donors in an Asian-associated ancestry cluster had fewer N-insertions in productive TCRs, according to a later genetic analysis. According to a later analysis, parvovirus B19, influenza, CMV and Epstein-Barr virus appeared linked to several top co-occurrence clusters. Because HLA typing was missing for some donors at each locus, association tests included only the typed subset. The authors suggested that the approach could potentially be generalized to other disease states and immunological phenotypes.

The cohort comprised several hundred healthy bone marrow donors. At the time of sampling, all cohort members were nominally healthy, though unrecorded immune exposures were likely present. The donor was CMV seropositive and belonged to the group of over 250 seropositive cohort members. Every donor gave a peripheral blood sample, and the peripheral blood mononuclear cells from that sample were used for TCR beta sequencing. The Qiagen DNeasy Blood Extraction Kit was used to extract genomic DNA from the blood cell samples. Libraries were built with the immunoSEQ multiplex PCR assay. A mixture of 60 forward primers for TCR Vbeta segments and 13 reverse primers for TCR Jbeta segments was used in the multiplex PCR. A multiplex PCR assay on genomic DNA amplified the CDR3 region of rearranged TCR beta genes. The amplified TCR beta libraries were sequenced on the Illumina HiSeq System as 87-base-pair reads. Per the source publication's procedure: In a later analysis, tens of millions of unique TCR beta chains were counted across the 500 to 850 repertoires, and roughly 9.9 million of these chains were shared by at least two donors. Raw reads were error-corrected and collapsed into unique sequences with a nearest-neighbor algorithm that merged closely related sequences to remove PCR and sequencing errors. To assign V, D and J gene segments, CDR3 sequences were aligned to IMGT reference sequences. For a sequence to be retained, at least a six-nucleotide match to both a V gene segment and a J gene segment was required. Rearrangements were called productive when the CDR3 lacked stop codons and stayed in frame with V and J; all others were non-productive. Following IMGT convention, CDR3 was defined as the stretch from the second conserved V-encoded cysteine to the conserved J-encoded phenylalanine. Sequences without an unambiguous match to a single V gene segment were excluded from the earlier analysis of about 640 of the donors. An earlier analysis of roughly 590 of the donors called V segments functional above 56.7% productive rearrangements and segregating when the between-donor standard deviation exceeded 5%. A statistical classification framework was built to diagnose cytomegalovirus status from the catalog of TCR beta chain sequences. In a later analysis, TCR nucleotide sequences were compared against IMGT/GENE-DB human TR gene sequences so that V and J genes could be assigned. The TCRdist pipeline was used in a later analysis to assign CDR3 sequences and most-parsimonious VDJ recombination scenarios. In a later analysis, each TCR beta chain was defined by its CDR3 amino acid sequence together with its V-gene family, and reads lacking a unique V-gene family were excluded. A later analysis removed several hundred highly shared, low-generation-probability nucleotide sequences to deal with suspected cross-contamination and a sequencing artifact. In a later analysis, a clonal expansion index was calculated for each public chain from normalized within-repertoire ranks of inferred template counts. Generation probabilities in a later analysis came from a VDJ recombination model fitted to out-of-frame rearrangements, and those results were checked against IGoR. Hypergeometric tests were used in a later analysis to score TCR-TCR, TCR-HLA and TCR-CMV co-occurrence, with a repertoire-size bias correction applied to the TCR pairs. A later analysis estimated false discovery rates by permuting HLA or CMV assignments 20 times. In a later analysis, co-occurring TCRs were grouped using DBSCAN, and TCRdist sequence similarity was added for clustering within HLA-allele-positive subsets. Co-occurrence clustering excluded repertoires with fewer than 30,000 or more than 120,000 public chains, plus five with anomalous nucleotide sharing. In its TCRdb copy, this immuneACCESS table keeps in-frame sequences only and misses some clones. Where compared with another copy, unresolved V genes explain less than half of these, and the others have no known cause. V and J calls and clone size are copied from that table; D and trimming were computed from the DNA. This sample gives more than 95,000 clones in total; more than 60% of them show up just once. The ten largest clones add up to 6.5% to 9.5% of the sample.

The CDR3 runs 15 residues from the cysteine to the phenylalanine. Kept here is only the CDR3 DNA, which spans 45 bases and is read in frame from base 1. V loses 4 bases of germline sequence and J loses 0 bases, and the interval between the two ends is 10 bases. From the germline V gene, CDR1 is SGHTA and CDR2 is FQGNSA. This clone was picked up a small number of times. This receptor's antigen is unknown. No qualities accompany the bases; no much larger clone lies one base away. The rearrangement combines TRBV7-2 with TRBJ2-1; the best D guess is TRBD2, with 5 bases matching. Sequencing input: PBMCs. The origin of this receptor is a woman between 40 and 55 years old in good health and CMV-seropositive. The DNA sequence reads TGTGCCAGCAGCTATACGGGGAGCTCCTACAATGAGCAGTTCTTC. It encodes CASSYTGSSYNEQFF.